The 24 T cell receptor beta chains below all came from one sample that was sequenced in a study of blood T cells in healthy people across ages. The second PCR ran roughly 7 to 12 cycles with a sample-barcoded 5' primer and J-beta primers. From the 5' RACE reads, TCRdb called clonotypes with MiXCR, one entry per CDR3 protein. This sample yields under 950,000 distinct CDR3 sequences, of which around a fifth are seen a single time; less than 25% belongs to the top ten. Sequences were obtained from blood. Receptors originate from a man between 65 and 85 years old in good health.

J is TRBJ2-3 and V is TRBV2; TRBD2 matches at 9 bases. The CDR3 covers 16 residues. V was clipped by 8 bases and J by 1 base; unmatched bases: 10. Per the germline V gene, CDR1 is SNHLY and CDR2 is FYNNEI. CDR3 in DNA: TGTGCCAGCGCACCTAGCGGGGATCGGGGCACAGATACGCAGTATTTT. Protein sequence: CASAPSGDRGTDTQYF.

This chain links TRBV11-2 with TRBJ2-7, with D possibly matching TRBD1 (6 bases). The length of the CDR3 is 14 residues. Germline CDR1 and CDR2: SGHAT and FQNNGV. V lost 8 bases and J lost 2, with 16 bases in between. DNA for the CDR3: TGTGCCAGCGTCCAGGGGAATAGGCCCTACGAGCAGTACGTC. Encoded protein: CASVQGNRPYEQYV.

This clonotype showed up just a few times. V is TRBV29-1 and J is TRBJ1-4, with D perhaps matching TRBD1 (6 bases). V was trimmed by 4 bases and J by 4 bases, leaving 22 bases between them. This CDR3 is 17 amino acids long. The V gene's germline CDR1 is SQVTM and CDR2 ANQGSEA. CDR3 sequence: CSVVWRAVGQYNEKLFF. The DNA of the CDR3 is TGCAGCGTTGTGTGGAGGGCCGTAGGACAGTATAATGAAAAACTGTTTTTT.

This rearrangement joins TRBV12-3 or TRBV12-4 to TRBJ1-2, with D possibly TRBD1 on 6 matching bases. This CDR3 spans 16 amino acids. V dropped 5 bases and J dropped 7 bases, with 23 bases sitting between them. CDR3 amino acids: CASSTPGHNNPSGYTF. CDR3 DNA: TGTGCCAGCAGTACTCCGGGACATAATAATCCAAGTGGCTACACCTTC.

This chain uses TRBV12-3 or TRBV12-4 with TRBJ1-2; D possibly corresponds to TRBD1 (6 bases). This CDR3 has 14 residues. V was trimmed by 8 bases and J by 4 bases, leaving 17 bases between them. CDR3 loop: CASHLRGASYGYTF. In DNA, the CDR3 is TGTGCCAGCCATCTACGGGGGGCTTCCTATGGCTACACCTTC.

In this sample, this clonotype turned up many times. The chain links TRBV10-3 to TRBJ2-3; 7 nucleotides match TRBD2. The CDR3 spans 15 residues. Germline CDR1 reads ENHRY; CDR2 reads SYGVKD. With V trimmed by 11 bases and J by 2 bases, 13 bases remained unmatched. The CDR3 loop is CAGRASGDPTDTQYF. As DNA, the CDR3 is TGTGCCGGCAGAGCTAGCGGAGACCCCACAGATACGCAGTATTTT.

The genes are TRBV3-1 and TRBJ2-3, with a tentative D call TRBD2 (5 bases). CDR1 and CDR2 from the germline V gene are LGHDT and YNNKEL (reference sequence). The ends were cut back, 3 bases at V and 3 bases at J, with 10 bases in the middle. The CDR3 is 14 residues long. The CDR3 protein is CASSHGLVTDTQYF. The CDR3 coding sequence is TGTGCCAGCAGCCACGGACTGGTTACAGATACGCAGTATTTT.

The J gene is TRBJ2-1, the V gene TRBV3-1; tentative D call: TRBD1 (5 bases). The CDR3 totals 17 residues. Germline-derived CDR1 and CDR2 are LGHDT and YNNKEL (reference sequence). V dropped 5 bases and J dropped 4 bases, with 21 bases sitting between them. The CDR3 coding sequence is TGTGCCAGCAGCTCAATCGGCTTAGGGGTCCAATACAATGAGCAGTTCTTC. It encodes CASSSIGLGVQYNEQFF.

The rearrangement links TRBV11-3 to TRBJ2-5, with a weak D call TRBD2 (5 bases). This CDR3 region has 16 residues. Germline V gene sequence: CDR1 SGHNT, CDR2 YENEEA. The V end lost 5 bases, the J end lost 2 bases, and 18 bases lay between the germline ends. The DNA of the CDR3 is TGTGCCAGCAGCCGCCGCTTGCGGGTGCTTCAAGAGACCCAGTACTTC. Amino acids: CASSRRLRVLQETQYF.

This clonotype was found a few times. The rearrangement joins TRBV28 to TRBJ2-7; 10 positions agree with TRBD1. Germline assignment: CDR1 MDHEN and CDR2 SYDVKM. The CDR3 spans 14 residues. V lost 6 bases to trimming and J lost 4 bases; unmatched junction nucleotides: 6. The CDR3 here is CASSDRGPSYEQYV. The DNA of the CDR3 is TGTGCCAGCAGCGACAGGGGGCCCTCGTACGAGCAGTACGTC.

This clonotype has a handful of counts. This chain uses TRBV20-1 with TRBJ1-2; 7 bases map to TRBD1. The CDR3 is made up of 14 amino acids. Germline-derived CDR1 and CDR2 are DFQATT and SNEGSKA (reference sequence). CDR3 sequence: CSEHGTDPNYGYTF. The CDR3 DNA reads as TGCAGCGAACACGGGACAGATCCTAACTATGGCTACACCTTC.

V and J are TRBV28 and TRBJ1-5, with TRBD1 as a possible D gene (5 bases). Trimming stripped 5 bases from V and 4 bases from J, with 12 bases between. Germline V gene lookup returns CDR1 MDHEN and CDR2 SYDVKM. The CDR3 is made up of 14 amino acids. The CDR3 loop reads CASSHDSLNQPQHF. In DNA form, the CDR3 reads TGTGCCAGCAGTCACGACAGCCTGAATCAGCCCCAGCATTTT.

The rearrangement uses TRBV30 and TRBJ2-1; TRBD2 is a possible D gene (6 bases). Germline assignment: CDR1 GTSNPN and CDR2 SVGIG (reference sequence). This CDR3 region has 14 residues. The germline V and J ends were trimmed by 2 bases and 7 bases, with 15 bases remaining between them. Written as DNA, the CDR3 is TGTGCCTGGAGTTCCCGGGACTCCCGGAATGAGCAGTTCTTC. It codes for CAWSSRDSRNEQFF.

This clonotype was recorded a few times. The chain uses TRBV12-3 or TRBV12-4 and TRBJ1-2; TRBD1 aligns across 7 bases. The CDR3 length is 15 residues. The V and J ends lost 5 bases and 2 bases, in that order; junction bases with no gene match: 8. CDR3 sequence (DNA): TGTGCCAGCAGTCTCTTTGGAGGGGGCAACTATGGCTACACCTTC. This translates into CASSLFGGGNYGYTF.

This clonotype was seen a handful of times. One end of the junction is discordant with germline, which a read error may explain. The V call is TRBV15, the J call TRBJ1-2; 7 bases map to TRBD1. The germline V gene has CDR1 LNHNV and CDR2 YYDKDF (reference sequence). This CDR3 region has 16 residues. CDR3 in amino acids: CAASRLSPGTVYGYTF. The CDR3 DNA sequence: TGTGCCGCCAGCAGACTTTCTCCGGGGACAGTCTATGGCTACACCTTC.

This clonotype turned up a few times. CDR3 DNA: TGTGCCAGCAGTTTATCGGTAGCGGGAGGTGGGGAGCAGTTCTTC. It translates to CASSLSVAGGGEQFF. The chain uses TRBV27 and TRBJ2-1, with 10 bases aligning to TRBD2. Germline CDR1 reads MNHEY; CDR2 reads SMNVEV (reference sequence). J gave up 10 bases and V 0 bases, and 6 bases lay outside the gene matches. CDR3 length equals 15 residues.

This clonotype was found many times. V and J are TRBV20-1 and TRBJ2-5, with 8 positions matching TRBD1. CDR3 size: 13 residues. Germline values: CDR1 DFQATT, CDR2 SNEGSKA (reference sequence). V lost 4 bases to trimming and J lost 5 bases; unmatched junction nucleotides: 6. CDR3 loop: CSATGQGGETQYF. The CDR3 DNA is TGCAGTGCTACCGGACAGGGTGGCGAGACCCAGTACTTC.

This chain joins TRBV29-1 and TRBJ1-1; D ambiguous. CDR1 and CDR2 from the germline V gene are SQVTM and ANQGSEA. The V end was cut by 5 bases, the J end by 8 bases, with 15 bases between. This CDR3 has 12 residues. The CDR3: CSVTGPGREAFF. CDR3 DNA sequence: TGCAGCGTTACCGGACCGGGCCGGGAAGCTTTCTTT.

The genes are TRBV6-6 and TRBJ2-3; D unresolved. This CDR3 is 13 amino acids long. Trimming took 4 bases from V and 2 from J, leaving 7 bases between them. Germline V gene lookup returns CDR1 MNHNY and CDR2 SVGAGI (reference sequence). The CDR3 DNA sequence: TGTGCCAGCAGTTCGATGTTCACAGATACGCAGTATTTT. Its translation: CASSSMFTDTQYF.

Only a few counts were recorded for this clonotype. This chain connects TRBV20-1 to TRBJ1-5, with TRBD1 matching 9 bases. The V and J ends lost 6 bases and 7 bases, in that order; junction bases with no gene match: 10. The CDR3 spans 14 residues. In germline, CDR1 is DFQATT, CDR2 SNEGSKA (reference sequence). As DNA, the CDR3 is TGCAGTGCAAGAAAACAGGGGGCTGGGCAGCCCCAGCATTTT. Amino acids: CSARKQGAGQPQHF.

This clonotype has ten or more counts. The chain carries TRBV7-2 and TRBJ2-5; D gene ambiguous. This CDR3 is 13 amino acids long. Trimming cost V 1 base and J 2 bases, with 5 bases left between them. Germline V lookup: CDR1 SGHTA, CDR2 FQGNSA. The CDR3: CASSLGMQETQYF. CDR3 nucleotide sequence: TGTGCCAGCAGCTTAGGCATGCAAGAGACCCAGTACTTC. The variable domain in full, completed from reference TRBV7-2 and TRBJ2-5, reads GAGVSQSPSNKVTEKGKDVELRCDPISGHTALYWYRQSLGQGLEFLIYFQGNSAPDKSGLPSDRFSAERTGGSVSTLTIQRTQQEDSAVYLCASSLGMQETQYFGPGTRLLVL.

The V and J genes are TRBV15 and TRBJ1-1, with D perhaps TRBD1 (5 bases). The CDR3 sequence is 15 residues long. Germline V gives CDR1 LNHNV, CDR2 YYDKDF (reference sequence). V lost 1 base and J 0 bases, leaving 9 bases between the germline ends. The DNA of the CDR3 is TGTGCCACCAGCAGAGCGGGACCGATGAACACTGAAGCTTTCTTT. This codes for CATSRAGPMNTEAFF.

This rearrangement joins TRBV12-3 or TRBV12-4 to TRBJ1-1; no clear D. V dropped 2 bases and J dropped 3 bases, with 10 bases sitting between them. The CDR3 has 14 amino acids. The DNA of the CDR3 is TGTGCCAGCAGTTTATATACCGGGGACACTGAAGCTTTCTTT. This sequence encodes CASSLYTGDTEAFF.

This clonotype was seen a few times. V is TRBV29-1 and J is TRBJ2-7; 9 nucleotides line up with TRBD1. V shed 4 bases, J shed 6 bases, and the junction held 7 bases outside the gene matches. The CDR3 sequence is 13 residues long. Per germline, CDR1 SQVTM and CDR2 ANQGSEA. CDR3 sequence reads: CSVARDRDAEQYF. The CDR3 DNA reads TGCAGCGTTGCACGGGACAGGGATGCCGAGCAGTACTTC.